Each of the 8 T cell receptor beta chains below was sequenced from the same sample in a study of T cells in Graves' hyperthyroidism and ophthalmopathy. RNA transcripts yielded amplified TCR beta CDR3 regions. HTBI primers drove first-round RT-PCR of the TCR CDR3. One entry per CDR3 protein results from TCRdb running MiXCR on the multiplex PCR reads. The top ten clones hold 9.5% to 15% of a sample with hundreds of thousands of distinct CDR3 sequences, approximately 15% of them seen once. The sequenced material came from blood. These receptor sequences come from a woman in her fifties or sixties with Graves' ophthalmopathy.

In the case of this clonotype: One end of the junction varies from germline; a read error may be responsible. The chain is built from TRBV7-3 and TRBJ2-1, with TRBD1 matching 10 bases. The CDR3 totals 15 residues. CDR1 and CDR2 from the germline V gene are SGHTA and FQGTGA. CDR3 bases: TGTGCCAGCAGCCTACCGGGACAGGGGTACAGTGAGCAGTTCTTC. Protein product: CASSLPGQGYSEQFF.

This clonotype was detected ten times or more. This chain links TRBV28 with TRBJ2-7; maybe TRBD1 (6 bases). The CDR3 loop spans 15 amino acids. Germline CDR1 is MDHEN and CDR2 is SYDVKM. Between the trimmed V and J ends, which lost 8 bases and 4 bases, there was a span of 21 bases. CDR3 sequence: CASEYASQGSYEQYF. The DNA for the CDR3 is TGTGCCAGCGAGTACGCTTCCCAGGGGTCTTACGAGCAGTACTTC.

The chain combines TRBV5-1 with TRBJ2-1; D remains unclear. This CDR3 comprises 12 residues. Germline V lookup: CDR1 SGHRS, CDR2 YFSETQ. Deletions cut 4 bases from V and 15 bases from J, with 17 bases between. CDR3 sequence reads: CASSPARQFLFF. In DNA, the CDR3 is TGCGCCAGCAGCCCGGCCCGGCAGTTTCTGTTCTTC. The whole variable domain, remainder taken from reference TRBV5-1 and TRBJ2-1, is KAGVTQTPRYLIKTRGQQVTLSCSPISGHRSVSWYQQTPGQGLQFLFEYFSETQRNKGNFPGRFSGRQFSNSRSEMNVSTLELGDSALYLCASSPARQFLFFGPGTRLTVL.

The chain couples TRBV10-3 to TRBJ2-7; no firm D call. Trimming stripped 4 bases from V and 1 base from J, with 5 bases between. The CDR3 spans 12 residues. Germline V lookup: CDR1 ENHRY, CDR2 SYGVKD. The DNA for the CDR3 is TGTGCCATCAGTGGCCTTTCCTACGAGCAGTACTTC. Its protein product is CAISGLSYEQYF.

A word on this clonotype: A read error is possible here, since a much larger clone lies one base away. Without the conserved terminal phenylalanine or tryptophan, this CDR3 likely stems from a read error. This sequence joins TRBV12-3 or TRBV12-4 and TRBJ2-2, with D unclear. The ends were cut back, 7 bases at V and 5 bases at J, with 11 bases in the middle. CDR3 length equals 13 residues. CDR3: CASTRTRTGELFS. In DNA, the CDR3 is TGTGCCAGCACCCGAACGAGGACCGGGGAGCTGTTTTCT.

This CDR3 reads CASSLITEDSGNTIYF. CDR3 DNA: TGTGCCAGCAGCTTGATCACGGAAGACTCTGGAAACACCATATATTTT. The V and J genes are TRBV5-6 and TRBJ1-3; D ambiguous. CDR1 is SGHDT, CDR2 YYEEEE, per germline. Trimming took 1 base from V and 0 from J, leaving 11 bases between them. The CDR3 is made up of 16 amino acids.

This clonotype was detected a few times. The V gene is TRBV5-1, the J gene TRBJ2-3, with D tentatively TRBD1 (6 bases). Trimming shortened V by 0 bases and J by 1 base, and 12 bases separated the two germline ends. CDR1 is SGHRS, CDR2 YFSETQ, per germline. This CDR3 region has 16 residues. Written as DNA, the CDR3 is TGCGCCAGCAGCTTGGGATTTACAGGGCGCACAGATACGCAGTATTTT. It specifies CASSLGFTGRTDTQYF.

J is TRBJ1-2 and V is TRBV20-1; 9 bases are shared with TRBD1. This CDR3 has 14 residues. Germline loops: CDR1 DFQATT, CDR2 SNEGSKA (reference sequence). The trim removed 5 bases at V and 5 bases at J, leaving 9 bases unmatched. The CDR3 here is CSAVEQGAGYGYTF. The CDR3 DNA reads TGCAGTGCTGTTGAACAGGGGGCGGGATATGGCTACACCTTC.